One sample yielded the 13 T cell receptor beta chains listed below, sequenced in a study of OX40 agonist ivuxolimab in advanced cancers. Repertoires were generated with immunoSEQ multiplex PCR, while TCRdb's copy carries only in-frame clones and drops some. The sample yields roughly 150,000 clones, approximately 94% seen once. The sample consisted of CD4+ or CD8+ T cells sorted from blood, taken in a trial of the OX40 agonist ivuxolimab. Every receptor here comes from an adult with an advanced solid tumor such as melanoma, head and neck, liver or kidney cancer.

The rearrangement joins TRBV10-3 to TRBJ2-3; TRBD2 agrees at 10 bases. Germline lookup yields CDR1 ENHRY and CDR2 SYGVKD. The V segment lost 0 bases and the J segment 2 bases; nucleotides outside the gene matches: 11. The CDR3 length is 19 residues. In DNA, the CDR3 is TGTGCCATCAGTGAGTCAGCTGTAGCGGGGGGCAGAAACACAGATACGCAGTATTTT. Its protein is CAISESAVAGGRNTDTQYF.

For the CDR3, the DNA is TGTGCCAGCTCACCACCAGGGTGGTCCCAAGAGACCCAGTACTTC. Protein: CASSPPGWSQETQYF. This chain links TRBV18 with TRBJ2-5; D unresolved. Germline V gene sequence: CDR1 KGHSH, CDR2 LQKENI. V shed 0 bases and J shed 1 base, with 9 bases lying between them. The CDR3 contains 15 residues.

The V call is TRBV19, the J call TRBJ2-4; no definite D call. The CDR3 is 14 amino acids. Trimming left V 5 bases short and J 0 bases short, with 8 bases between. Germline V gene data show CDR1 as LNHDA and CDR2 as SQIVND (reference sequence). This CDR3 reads CASSARLAKNIQYF. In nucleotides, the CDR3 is TGTGCCAGTAGTGCGCGGTTAGCCAAAAACATTCAGTACTTC.

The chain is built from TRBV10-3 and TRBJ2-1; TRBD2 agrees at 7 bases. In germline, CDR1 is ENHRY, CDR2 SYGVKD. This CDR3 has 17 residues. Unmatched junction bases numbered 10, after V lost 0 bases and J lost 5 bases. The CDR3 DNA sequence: TGTGCCATCAGTGAGTCCTTGGGGAGGGGTGGGAACAATGAGCAGTTCTTC. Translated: CAISESLGRGGNNEQFF.

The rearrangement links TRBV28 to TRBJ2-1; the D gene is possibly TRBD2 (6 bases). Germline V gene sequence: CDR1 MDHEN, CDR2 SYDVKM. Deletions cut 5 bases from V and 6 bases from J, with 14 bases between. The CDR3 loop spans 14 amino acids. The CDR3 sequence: CASSRLGVPNEQFF. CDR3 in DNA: TGTGCCAGCAGTCGACTAGGTGTTCCCAATGAGCAGTTCTTC.

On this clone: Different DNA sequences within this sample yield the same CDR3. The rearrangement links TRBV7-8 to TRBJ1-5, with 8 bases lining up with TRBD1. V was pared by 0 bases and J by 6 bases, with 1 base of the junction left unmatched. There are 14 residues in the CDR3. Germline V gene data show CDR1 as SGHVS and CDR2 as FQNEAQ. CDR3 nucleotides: TGTGCCAGCAGCTTAGCACAGGGGGGTCAGCCCCAGCATTTT. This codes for CASSLAQGGQPQHF.

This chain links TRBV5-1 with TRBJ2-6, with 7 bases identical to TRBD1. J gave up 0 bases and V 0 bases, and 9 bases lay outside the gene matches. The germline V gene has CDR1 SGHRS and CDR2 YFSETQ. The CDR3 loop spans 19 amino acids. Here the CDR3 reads CASSLAVGQTYSGANVLTF. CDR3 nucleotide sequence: TGCGCCAGCAGCTTGGCCGTGGGACAGACCTACTCTGGGGCCAACGTCCTGACTTTC.

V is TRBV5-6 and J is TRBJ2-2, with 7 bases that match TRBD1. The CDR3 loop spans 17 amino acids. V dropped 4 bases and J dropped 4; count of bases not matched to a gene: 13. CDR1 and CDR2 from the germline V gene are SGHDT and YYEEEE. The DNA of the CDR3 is TGTGCCAGCAGCCAAGGACAGGCGGTGGCCAGCACCGGGGAGCTGTTTTTT. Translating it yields CASSQGQAVASTGELFF.

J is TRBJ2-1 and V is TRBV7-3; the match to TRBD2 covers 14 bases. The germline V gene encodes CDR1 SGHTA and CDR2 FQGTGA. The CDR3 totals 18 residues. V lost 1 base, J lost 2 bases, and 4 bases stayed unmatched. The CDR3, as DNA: TGTGCCAGCAGCTTAAACCCGACTAGCGGGAGGGCCTACAATGAGCAGTTCTTC. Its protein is CASSLNPTSGRAYNEQFF.

The CDR3 DNA is TGTGCCATCAGCTTGGACAGTTCCGATGAAGCTTTCTTT. Amino acid sequence: CAISLDSSDEAFF. The gene calls are TRBV10-3 and TRBJ1-1; the D gene is possibly TRBD1 (6 bases). In germline, CDR1 is ENHRY, CDR2 SYGVKD. With 6 bases removed from V and 7 bases from J, the gap between germline ends came to 15 bases. This CDR3 is built from 13 residues.

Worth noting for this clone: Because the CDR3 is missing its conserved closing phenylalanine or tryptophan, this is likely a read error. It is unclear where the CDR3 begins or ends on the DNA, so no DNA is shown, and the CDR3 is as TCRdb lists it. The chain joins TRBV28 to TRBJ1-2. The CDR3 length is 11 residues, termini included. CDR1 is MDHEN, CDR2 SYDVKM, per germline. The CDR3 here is CASSSRRRTEM.

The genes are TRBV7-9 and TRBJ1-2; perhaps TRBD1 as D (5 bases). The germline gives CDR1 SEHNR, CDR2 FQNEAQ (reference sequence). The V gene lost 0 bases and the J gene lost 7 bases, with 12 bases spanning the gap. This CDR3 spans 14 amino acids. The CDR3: CASSLALTASGYTF. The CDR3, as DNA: TGTGCCAGCAGCTTAGCGTTGACAGCCAGTGGCTACACCTTC. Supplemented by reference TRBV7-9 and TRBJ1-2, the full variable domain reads DTGVSQNPRHKITKRGQNVTFRCDPISEHNRLYWYRQTLGQGPEFLTYFQNEAQLEKSRLLSDRFSAERPKGSFSTLEIQRTEQGDSAMYLCASSLALTASGYTFGSGTRLTVV.

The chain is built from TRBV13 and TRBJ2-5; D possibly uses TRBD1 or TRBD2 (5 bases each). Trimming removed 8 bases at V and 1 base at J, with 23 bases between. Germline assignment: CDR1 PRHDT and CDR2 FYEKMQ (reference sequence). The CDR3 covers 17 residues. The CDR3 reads CASGLRGPSPVQETQYF. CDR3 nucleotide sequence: TGTGCCAGCGGACTTCGGGGACCCAGCCCGGTCCAAGAGACCCAGTACTTC.